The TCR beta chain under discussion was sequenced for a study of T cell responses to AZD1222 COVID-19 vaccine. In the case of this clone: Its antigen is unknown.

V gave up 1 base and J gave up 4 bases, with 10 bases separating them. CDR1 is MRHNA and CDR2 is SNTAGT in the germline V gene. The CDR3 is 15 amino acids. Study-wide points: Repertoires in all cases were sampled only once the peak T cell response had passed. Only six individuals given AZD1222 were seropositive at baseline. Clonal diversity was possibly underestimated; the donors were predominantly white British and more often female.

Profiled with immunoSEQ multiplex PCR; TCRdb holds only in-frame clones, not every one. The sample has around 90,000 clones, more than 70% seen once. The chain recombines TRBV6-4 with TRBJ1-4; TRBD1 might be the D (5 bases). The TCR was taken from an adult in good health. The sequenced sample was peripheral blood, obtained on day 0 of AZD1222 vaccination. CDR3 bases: TGTGCCAGCAGTGACTGGGACCGACTTAATGAAAAACTGTTTTTT. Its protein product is CASSDWDRLNEKLFF.